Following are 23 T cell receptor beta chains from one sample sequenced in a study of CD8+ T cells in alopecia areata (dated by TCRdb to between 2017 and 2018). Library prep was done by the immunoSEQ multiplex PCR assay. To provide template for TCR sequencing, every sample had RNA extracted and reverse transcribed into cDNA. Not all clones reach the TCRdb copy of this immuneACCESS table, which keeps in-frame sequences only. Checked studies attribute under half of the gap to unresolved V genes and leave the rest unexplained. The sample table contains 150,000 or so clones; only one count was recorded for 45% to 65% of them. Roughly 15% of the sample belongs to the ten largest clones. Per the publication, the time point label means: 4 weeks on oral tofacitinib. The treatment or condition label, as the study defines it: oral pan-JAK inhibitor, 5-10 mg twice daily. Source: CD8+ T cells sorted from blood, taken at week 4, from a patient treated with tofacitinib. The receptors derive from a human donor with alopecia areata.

CDR3 nucleotide sequence: TGTGCCAGCAGTTACGCCCTCTTAGACAGGGTTTATGGCTACACCTTC. It translates to CASSYALLDRVYGYTF. The chain recombines TRBV6-5 with TRBJ1-2, with 7 bases that match TRBD1. V gave up 2 bases and J gave up 5 bases; unmatched junction bases: 11. The CDR3 length is 16 residues. CDR1 is MNHEY, CDR2 SVGAGI, per germline.

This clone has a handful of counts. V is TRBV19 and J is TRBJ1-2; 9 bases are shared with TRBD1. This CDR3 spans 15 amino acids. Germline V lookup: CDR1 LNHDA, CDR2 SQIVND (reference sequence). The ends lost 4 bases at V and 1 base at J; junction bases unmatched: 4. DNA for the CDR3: TGTGCCAGTAGTACGCGACAGGGGGTTAACTATGGCTACACCTTC. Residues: CASSTRQGVNYGYTF.

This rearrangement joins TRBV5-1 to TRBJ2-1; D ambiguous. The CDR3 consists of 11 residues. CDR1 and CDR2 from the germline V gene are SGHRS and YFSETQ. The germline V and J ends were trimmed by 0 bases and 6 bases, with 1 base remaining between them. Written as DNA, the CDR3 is TGCGCCAGCAGCTTGGGCAATGAGCAGTTCTTC. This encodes CASSLGNEQFF.

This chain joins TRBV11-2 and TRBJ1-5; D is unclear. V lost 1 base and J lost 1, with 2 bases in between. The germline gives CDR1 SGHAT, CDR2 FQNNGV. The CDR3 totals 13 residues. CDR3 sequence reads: CASSLGSNQPQHF. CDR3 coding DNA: TGTGCCAGCAGCTTAGGAAGCAATCAGCCCCAGCATTTT.

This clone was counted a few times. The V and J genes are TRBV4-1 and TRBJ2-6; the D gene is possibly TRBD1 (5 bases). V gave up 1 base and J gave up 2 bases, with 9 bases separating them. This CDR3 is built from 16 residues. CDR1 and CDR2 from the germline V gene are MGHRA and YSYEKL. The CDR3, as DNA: TGCGCCAGCAGCCAAGGTATGGACACTGGGGCCAACGTCCTGACTTTC. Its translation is CASSQGMDTGANVLTF.

The chain's CDR3 is CSVRGRQSSYEQYF. CDR3 coding DNA: TGCAGCGTAAGGGGAAGACAAAGCTCCTACGAGCAGTACTTC. The J gene is TRBJ2-7, the V gene TRBV29-1, with D possibly TRBD1 on 5 matching bases. Trimming cost V 6 bases and J 0 bases, with 15 bases left between them. Germline V gene sequence: CDR1 SQVTM, CDR2 ANQGSEA. CDR3 length: 14 residues.

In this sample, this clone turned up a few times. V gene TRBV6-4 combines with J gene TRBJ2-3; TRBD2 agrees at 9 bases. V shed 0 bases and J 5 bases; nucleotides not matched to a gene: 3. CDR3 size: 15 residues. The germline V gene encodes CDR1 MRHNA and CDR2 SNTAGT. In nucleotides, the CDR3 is TGTGCCAGCAGTGACTCTAGCGGGGGCCGAGATACGCAGTATTTT. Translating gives CASSDSSGGRDTQYF.

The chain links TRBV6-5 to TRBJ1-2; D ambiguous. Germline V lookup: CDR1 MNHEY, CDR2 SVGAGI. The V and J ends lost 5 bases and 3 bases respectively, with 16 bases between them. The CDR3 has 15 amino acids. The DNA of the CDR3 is TGTGCCAGCAGTGTTGCTATCAAAGGGTACTATGGCTACACCTTC. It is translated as CASSVAIKGYYGYTF.

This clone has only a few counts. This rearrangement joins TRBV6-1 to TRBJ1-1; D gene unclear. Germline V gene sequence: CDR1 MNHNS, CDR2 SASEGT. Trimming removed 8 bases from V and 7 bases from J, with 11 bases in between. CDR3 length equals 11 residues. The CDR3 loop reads CASPKHHEAFF. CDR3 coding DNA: TGTGCCAGCCCTAAGCACCATGAAGCTTTCTTT.

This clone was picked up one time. The CDR3 bases are TGTGCCTGGAGTGTGTTGATATGGGATACGCAGTATTTT. Translating it yields CAWSVLIWDTQYF. This sequence joins TRBV30 and TRBJ2-3; D remains unclear. This CDR3 contains 13 residues. Deletions cut 0 bases from V and 6 bases from J, with 10 bases between. Germline CDR1 and CDR2: GTSNPN and SVGIG (reference sequence).

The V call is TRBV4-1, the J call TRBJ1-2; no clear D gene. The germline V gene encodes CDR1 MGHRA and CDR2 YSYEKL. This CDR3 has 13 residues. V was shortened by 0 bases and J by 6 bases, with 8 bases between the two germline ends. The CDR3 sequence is CASSQEDQHGYTF. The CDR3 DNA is TGCGCCAGCAGCCAAGAGGATCAGCATGGCTACACCTTC.

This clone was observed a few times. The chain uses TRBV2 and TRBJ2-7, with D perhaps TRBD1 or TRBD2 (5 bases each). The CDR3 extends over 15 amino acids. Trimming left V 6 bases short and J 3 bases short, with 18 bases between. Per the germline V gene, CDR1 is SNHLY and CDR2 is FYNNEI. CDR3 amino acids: CASSFNEWGSYEQYF. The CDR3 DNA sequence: TGTGCCAGCAGCTTCAACGAGTGGGGGAGCTACGAGCAGTACTTC.

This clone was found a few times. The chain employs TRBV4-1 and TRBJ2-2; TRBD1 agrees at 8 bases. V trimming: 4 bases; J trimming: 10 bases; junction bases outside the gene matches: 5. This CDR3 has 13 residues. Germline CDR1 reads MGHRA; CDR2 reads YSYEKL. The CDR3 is CASSPGQGLELFF. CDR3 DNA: TGCGCCAGCAGCCCCGGACAGGGTTTGGAGCTGTTTTTT.

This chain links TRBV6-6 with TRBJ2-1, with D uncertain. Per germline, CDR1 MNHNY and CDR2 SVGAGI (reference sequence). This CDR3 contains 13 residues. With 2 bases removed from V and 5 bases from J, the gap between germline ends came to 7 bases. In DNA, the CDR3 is TGTGCCAGCAGTTACCCCGAGGACAATGAGCAGTTCTTC. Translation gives CASSYPEDNEQFF.

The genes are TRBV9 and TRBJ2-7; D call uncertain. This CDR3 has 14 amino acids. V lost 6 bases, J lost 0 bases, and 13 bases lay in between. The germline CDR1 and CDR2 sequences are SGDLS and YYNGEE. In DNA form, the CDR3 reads TGTGCCAGCACCCTCCGCGCGGACTCCTACGAGCAGTACTTC. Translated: CASTLRADSYEQYF.

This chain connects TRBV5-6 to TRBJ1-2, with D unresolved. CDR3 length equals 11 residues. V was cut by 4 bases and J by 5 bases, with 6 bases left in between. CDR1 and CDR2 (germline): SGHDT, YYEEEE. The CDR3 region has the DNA TGTGCCAGCAGCCAAAGGTATGGCTACACCTTC. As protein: CASSQRYGYTF.

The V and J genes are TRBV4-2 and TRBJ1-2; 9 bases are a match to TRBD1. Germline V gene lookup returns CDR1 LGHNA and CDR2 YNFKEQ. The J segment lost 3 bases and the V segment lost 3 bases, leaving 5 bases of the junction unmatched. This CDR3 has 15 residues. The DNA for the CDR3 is TGTGCCAGCAGCCAGCGGACAGGGGCGGACTATGGCTACACCTTC. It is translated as CASSQRTGADYGYTF.

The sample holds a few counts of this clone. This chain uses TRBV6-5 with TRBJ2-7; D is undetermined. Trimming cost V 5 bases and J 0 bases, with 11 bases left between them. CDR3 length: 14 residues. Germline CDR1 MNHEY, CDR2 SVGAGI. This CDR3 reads CASSPGPNSYEQYF. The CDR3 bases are TGTGCCAGCAGTCCTGGGCCTAACTCCTACGAGCAGTACTTC.

CDR3 sequence reads: CSAPGTSGGGLNNEQFF. In DNA form, the CDR3 reads TGCAGCGCTCCCGGGACTAGCGGGGGGGGCCTTAACAATGAGCAGTTCTTC. V usage is TRBV29-1 and J usage is TRBJ2-1; 16 nucleotides match TRBD2. The length of the CDR3 is 17 residues. Germline V gene lookup returns CDR1 SQVTM and CDR2 ANQGSEA. J was trimmed by 5 bases and V by 7 bases; bases with no gene match: 11.

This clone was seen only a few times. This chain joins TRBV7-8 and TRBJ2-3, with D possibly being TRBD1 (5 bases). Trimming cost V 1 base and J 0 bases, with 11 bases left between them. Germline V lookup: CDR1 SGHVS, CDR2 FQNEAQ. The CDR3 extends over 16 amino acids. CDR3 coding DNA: TGTGCCAGCAGCTTAGGGCCGCGACAGAGCACAGATACGCAGTATTTT. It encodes CASSLGPRQSTDTQYF.

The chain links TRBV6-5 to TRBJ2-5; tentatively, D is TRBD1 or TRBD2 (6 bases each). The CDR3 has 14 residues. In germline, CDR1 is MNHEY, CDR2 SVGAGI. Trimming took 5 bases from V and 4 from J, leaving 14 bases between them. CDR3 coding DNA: TGTGCCAGCAGTCCCCTCGGGGGCCCAGAGACCCAGTACTTC. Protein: CASSPLGGPETQYF.

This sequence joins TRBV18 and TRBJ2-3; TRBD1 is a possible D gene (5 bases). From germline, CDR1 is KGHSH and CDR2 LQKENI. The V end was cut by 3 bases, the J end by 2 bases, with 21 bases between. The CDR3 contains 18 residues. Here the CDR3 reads CASSPTVDLEGDTDTQYF. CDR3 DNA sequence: TGTGCCAGCTCACCTACGGTTGACTTGGAAGGGGACACAGATACGCAGTATTTT.

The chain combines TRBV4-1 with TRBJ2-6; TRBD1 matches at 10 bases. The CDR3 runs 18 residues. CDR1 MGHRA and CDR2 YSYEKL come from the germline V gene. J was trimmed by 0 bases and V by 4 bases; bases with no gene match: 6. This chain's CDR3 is CASSLRTGGSSGANVLTF. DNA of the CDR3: TGCGCCAGCAGCCTGCGGACAGGGGGAAGCTCTGGGGCCAACGTCCTGACTTTC.